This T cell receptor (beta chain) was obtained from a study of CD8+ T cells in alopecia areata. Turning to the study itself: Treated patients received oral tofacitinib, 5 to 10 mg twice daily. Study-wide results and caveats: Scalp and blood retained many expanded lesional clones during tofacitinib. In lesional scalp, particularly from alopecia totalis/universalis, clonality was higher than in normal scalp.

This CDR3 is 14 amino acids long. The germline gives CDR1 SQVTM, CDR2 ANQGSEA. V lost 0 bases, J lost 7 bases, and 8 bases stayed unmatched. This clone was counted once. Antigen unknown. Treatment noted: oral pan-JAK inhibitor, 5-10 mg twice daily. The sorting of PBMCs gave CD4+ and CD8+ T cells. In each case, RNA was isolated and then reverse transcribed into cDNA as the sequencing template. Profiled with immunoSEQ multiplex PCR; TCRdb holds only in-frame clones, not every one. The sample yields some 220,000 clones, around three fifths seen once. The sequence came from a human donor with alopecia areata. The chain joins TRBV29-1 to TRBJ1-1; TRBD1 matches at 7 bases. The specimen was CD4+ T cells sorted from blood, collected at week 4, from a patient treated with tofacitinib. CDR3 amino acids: CSVEERQGRVEAFF. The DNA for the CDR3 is TGCAGCGTTGAAGAACGACAGGGCCGCGTTGAAGCTTTCTTT.